The entry below describes one T cell receptor beta chain. The data belong to a study of blood T cell repertoires in COVID-19. Study in general: Acute and convalescent COVID-19 samples came from the United States, Italy and Spain.

The CDR3 is 16 residues long. V dropped 2 bases and J dropped 8; count of bases not matched to a gene: 15. CDR1 SGDLS and CDR2 YYNGEE come from the germline V gene. TCRdb's copy holds only in-frame clones and misses some; the assay was immunoSEQ multiplex PCR. The sample lists a few hundred thousand clones; around 78% were seen once. This chain links TRBV9 with TRBJ1-1; 7 bases line up with TRBD1. Sequencing was carried out using peripheral blood. The receptor's source is a man aged 60 to 69 who had recovered from COVID-19. CDR3 nucleotide sequence: TGTGCCAGCAGCGTGCCCCCAAGCATGCGAGGGGGCGAAGCTTTCTTT. Protein: CASSVPPSMRGGEAFF.